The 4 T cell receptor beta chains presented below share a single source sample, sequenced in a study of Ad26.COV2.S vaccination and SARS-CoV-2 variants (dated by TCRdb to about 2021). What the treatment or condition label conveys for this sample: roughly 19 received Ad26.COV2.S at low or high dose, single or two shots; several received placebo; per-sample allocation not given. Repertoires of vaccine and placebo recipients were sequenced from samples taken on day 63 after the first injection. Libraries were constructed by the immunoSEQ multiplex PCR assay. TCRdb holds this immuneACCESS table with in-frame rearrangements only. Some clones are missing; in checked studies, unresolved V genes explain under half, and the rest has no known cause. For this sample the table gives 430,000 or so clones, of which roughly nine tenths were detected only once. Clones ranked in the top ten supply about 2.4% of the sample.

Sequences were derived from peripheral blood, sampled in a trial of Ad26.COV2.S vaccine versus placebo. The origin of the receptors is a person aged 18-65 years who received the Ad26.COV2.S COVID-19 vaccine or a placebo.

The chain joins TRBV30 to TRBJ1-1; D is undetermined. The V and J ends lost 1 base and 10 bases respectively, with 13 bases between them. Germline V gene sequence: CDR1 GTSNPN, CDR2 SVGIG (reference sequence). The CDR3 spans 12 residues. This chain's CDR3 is CAWSGHWGVAFF. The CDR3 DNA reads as TGTGCCTGGAGTGGCCATTGGGGAGTAGCTTTCTTT.

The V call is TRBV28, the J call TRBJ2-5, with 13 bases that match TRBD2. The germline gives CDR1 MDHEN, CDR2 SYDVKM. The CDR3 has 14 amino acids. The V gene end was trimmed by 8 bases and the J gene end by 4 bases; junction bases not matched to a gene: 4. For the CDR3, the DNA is TGTGCCAGCGGGACTAGCGGGGAGGGAGAGACCCAGTACTTC. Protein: CASGTSGEGETQYF.

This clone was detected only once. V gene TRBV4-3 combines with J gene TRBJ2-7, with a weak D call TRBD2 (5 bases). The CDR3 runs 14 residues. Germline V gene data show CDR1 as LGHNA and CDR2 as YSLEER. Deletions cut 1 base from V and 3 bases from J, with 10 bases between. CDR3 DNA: TGCGCCAGCAGCCAAGTCGACGGGGACTACGAGCAGTACTTC. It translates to CASSQVDGDYEQYF.

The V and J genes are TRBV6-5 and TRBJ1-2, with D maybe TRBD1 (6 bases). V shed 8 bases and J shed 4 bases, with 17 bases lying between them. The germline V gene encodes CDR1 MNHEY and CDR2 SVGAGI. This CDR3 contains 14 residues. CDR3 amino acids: CASCRETGSYGYTF. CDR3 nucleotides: TGTGCCAGCTGCAGAGAAACAGGGTCCTATGGCTACACCTTC.